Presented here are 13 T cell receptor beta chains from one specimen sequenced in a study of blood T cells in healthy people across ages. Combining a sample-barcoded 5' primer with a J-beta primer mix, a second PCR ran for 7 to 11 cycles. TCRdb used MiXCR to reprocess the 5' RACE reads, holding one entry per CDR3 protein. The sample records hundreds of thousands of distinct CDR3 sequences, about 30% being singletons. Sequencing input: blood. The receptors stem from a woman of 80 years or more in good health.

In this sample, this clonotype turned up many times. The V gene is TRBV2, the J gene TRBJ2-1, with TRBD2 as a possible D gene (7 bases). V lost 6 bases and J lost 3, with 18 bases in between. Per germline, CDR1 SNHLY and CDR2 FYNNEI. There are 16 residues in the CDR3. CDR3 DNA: TGTGCCAGCAGGAGGACTCGGGGGGCAGACTACAATGAGCAGTTCTTC. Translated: CASRRTRGADYNEQFF.

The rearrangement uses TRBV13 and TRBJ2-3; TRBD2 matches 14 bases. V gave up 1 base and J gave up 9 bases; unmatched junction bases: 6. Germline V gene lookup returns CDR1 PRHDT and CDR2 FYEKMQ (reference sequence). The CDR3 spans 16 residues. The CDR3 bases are TGTGCCAGCAGCTTAGTGGGACTAGCGGGAGTCGACACGCAGTATTTT. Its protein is CASSLVGLAGVDTQYF.

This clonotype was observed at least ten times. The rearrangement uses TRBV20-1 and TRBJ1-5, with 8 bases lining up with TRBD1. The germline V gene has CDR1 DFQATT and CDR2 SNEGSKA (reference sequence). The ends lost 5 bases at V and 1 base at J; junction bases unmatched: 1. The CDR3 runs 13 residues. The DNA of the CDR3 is TGCAGTGCTTGGGACAGGAGCAATCAGCCCCAGCATTTT. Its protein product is CSAWDRSNQPQHF.

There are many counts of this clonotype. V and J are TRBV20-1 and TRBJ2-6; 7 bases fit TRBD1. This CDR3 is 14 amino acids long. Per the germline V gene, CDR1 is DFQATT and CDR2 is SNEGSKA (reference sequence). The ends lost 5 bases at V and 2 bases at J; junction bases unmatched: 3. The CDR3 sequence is CSAEQGTGANVLTF. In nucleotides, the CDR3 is TGCAGTGCTGAACAGGGGACTGGGGCCAACGTCCTGACTTTC.

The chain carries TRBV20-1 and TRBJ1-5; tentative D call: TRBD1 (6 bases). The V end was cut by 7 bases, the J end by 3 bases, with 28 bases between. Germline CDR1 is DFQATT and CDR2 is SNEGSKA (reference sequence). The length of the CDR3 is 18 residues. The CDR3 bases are TGCAGTGGACAGGAATCCCGGGCGGGGCCAGGGGACAATCAGCCCCAGCATTTT. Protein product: CSGQESRAGPGDNQPQHF.

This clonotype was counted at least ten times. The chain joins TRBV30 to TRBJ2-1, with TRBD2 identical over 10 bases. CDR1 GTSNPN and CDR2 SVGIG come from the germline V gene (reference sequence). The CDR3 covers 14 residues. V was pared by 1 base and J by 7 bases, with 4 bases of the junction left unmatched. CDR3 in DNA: TGTGCCTGGAGTGGAAGCGGGGGGGCTAATGAGCAGTTCTTC. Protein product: CAWSGSGGANEQFF.

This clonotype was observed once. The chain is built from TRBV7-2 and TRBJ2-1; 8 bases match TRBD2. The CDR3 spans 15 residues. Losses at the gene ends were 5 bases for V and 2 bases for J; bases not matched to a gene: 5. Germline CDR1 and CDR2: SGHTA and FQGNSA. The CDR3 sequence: CASSLLAATYNEQFF. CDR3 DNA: TGTGCCAGCAGCCTACTAGCGGCAACCTACAATGAGCAGTTCTTC.

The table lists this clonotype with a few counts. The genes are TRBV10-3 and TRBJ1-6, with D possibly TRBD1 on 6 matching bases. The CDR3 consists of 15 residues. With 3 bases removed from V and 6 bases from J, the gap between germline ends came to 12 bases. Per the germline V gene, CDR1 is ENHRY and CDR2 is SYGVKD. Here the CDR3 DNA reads TGTGCCATCAGTGAAGGGGGAGGTGCTAATTCACCCCTCCACTTT. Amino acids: CAISEGGGANSPLHF.

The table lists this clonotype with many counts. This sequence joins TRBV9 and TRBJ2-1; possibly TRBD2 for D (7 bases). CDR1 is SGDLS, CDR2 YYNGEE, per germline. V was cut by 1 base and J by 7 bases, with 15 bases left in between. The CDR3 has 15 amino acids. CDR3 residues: CASSVQGGGPNEQFF. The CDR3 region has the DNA TGTGCCAGCAGCGTACAAGGCGGGGGCCCTAATGAGCAGTTCTTC.

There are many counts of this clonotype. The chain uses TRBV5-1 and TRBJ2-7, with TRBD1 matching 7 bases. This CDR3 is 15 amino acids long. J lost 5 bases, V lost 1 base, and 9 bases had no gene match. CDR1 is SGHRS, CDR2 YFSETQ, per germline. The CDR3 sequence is CASSLSSGGIDEQYF. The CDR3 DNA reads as TGCGCCAGCAGCTTGTCCTCAGGGGGAATCGACGAGCAGTACTTC.

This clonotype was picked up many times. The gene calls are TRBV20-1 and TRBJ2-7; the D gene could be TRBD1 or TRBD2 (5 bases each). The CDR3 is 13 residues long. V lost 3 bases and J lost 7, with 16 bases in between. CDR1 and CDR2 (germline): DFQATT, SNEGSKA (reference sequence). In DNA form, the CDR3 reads TGCAGTGCTAGCGGGGACGGTGGGGGAGAGCAGTACTTC. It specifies CSASGDGGGEQYF.

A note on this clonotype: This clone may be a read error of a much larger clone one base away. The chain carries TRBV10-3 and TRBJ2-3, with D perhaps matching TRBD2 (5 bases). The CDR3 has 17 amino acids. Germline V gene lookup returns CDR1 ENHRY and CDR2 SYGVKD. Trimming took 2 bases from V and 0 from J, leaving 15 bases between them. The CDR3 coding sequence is TGTGCCATCAGTGAGGGGAAGAGCGGAGCTAGCACAGATACGCAGTATTTT. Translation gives CAISEGKSGASTDTQYF.

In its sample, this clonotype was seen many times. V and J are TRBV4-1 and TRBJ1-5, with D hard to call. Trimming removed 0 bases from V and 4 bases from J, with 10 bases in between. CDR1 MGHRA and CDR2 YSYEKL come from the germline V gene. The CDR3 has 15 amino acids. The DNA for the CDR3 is TGCGCCAGCAGCCAAGACGGCCAGGCAAATCAGCCCCAGCATTTT. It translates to CASSQDGQANQPQHF.